The source of this TCR beta chain is a study of siplizumab effects on memory and regulatory T cells. About this clone itself: A far larger clone is just one base off, so this is likely a read error.

The CDR3 is 14 residues long. Trimming removed 6 bases at V and 6 bases at J, with 17 bases between. Germline values: CDR1 SQVTM, CDR2 ANQGSEA. Unstimulated naive, memory, effector memory and TEMRA subsets were also sequenced, drawn from a few donor pairs. Profiling relied on immunoSEQ multiplex PCR, and the TCRdb table lists in-frame clones only, not all of them. This table holds around 7,000 clones, under 80% found once. The V call is TRBV29-1, the J call TRBJ2-2, with D unresolved. The sample comprised effector memory CD8+ T cells sorted from blood. The subset is: unstimulated CD8+ effector memory T cells. The TCR was taken from a human donor in good health. The CDR3 loop reads CSVFLARAPGELFF. The CDR3 DNA sequence: TGCAGCGTGTTCTTGGCCCGGGCGCCCGGGGAGCTGTTTTTT.